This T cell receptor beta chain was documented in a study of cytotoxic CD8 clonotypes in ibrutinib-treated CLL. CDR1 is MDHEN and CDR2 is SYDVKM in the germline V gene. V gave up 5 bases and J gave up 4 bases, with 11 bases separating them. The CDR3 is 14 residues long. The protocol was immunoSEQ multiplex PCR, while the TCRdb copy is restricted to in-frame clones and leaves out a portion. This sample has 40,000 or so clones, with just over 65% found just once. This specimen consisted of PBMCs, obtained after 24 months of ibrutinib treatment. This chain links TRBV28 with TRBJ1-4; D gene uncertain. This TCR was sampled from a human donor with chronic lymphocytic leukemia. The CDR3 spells CASSPWVLNEKLFF. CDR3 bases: TGTGCCAGCAGTCCATGGGTTCTTAATGAAAAACTGTTTTTT.